The rows below give T cell receptor beta chains drawn from one sample of a study of T-cell reconstitution after alpha-beta-depleted transplantation in children. Each CDR3 protein is one row after TCRdb ran MiXCR on the PCR reads. Among a few hundred thousand distinct CDR3 sequences listed, 11% were seen once. Material: PBMCs, obtained before TCRalphabeta/CD19-depleted stem cell transplant. Receptors originate from a child under two years old with acute myeloid leukemia, due to receive a stem cell transplant. Both conserved end residues are part of each CDR3. D genes are given only for firm matches. Clone sizes are given selectively: once, few, many, or a class where the clone is expanded.

clone size,D gene,CDR3 length,V gene,J gene,CDR3 DNA,CDR3 protein
many,TRBD2,17,TRBV24-1,TRBJ2-5,TGTGCCACCAGTGATTCGGCTAGCGGGAGGGCCCGAGAGACCCAGTACTTC,CATSDSASGRARETQYF
many,TRBD2,14,TRBV7-3,TRBJ2-1,TGTGCCAGCCGACTAGCGGGAGGGAACGATGAGCAGTTCTTC,CASRLAGGNDEQFF
many,-,13,TRBV29-1,TRBJ1-1,TGCAGCGTTGATGCGGATTTAAACACTGAAGCTTTCTTT,CSVDADLNTEAFF
many,-,12,TRBV7-2,TRBJ2-7,TGTGCCAGCACCCCGGGGACGGGGGAGCAGTACTTC,CASTPGTGEQYF
few,TRBD1,17,TRBV12-3/TRBV12-4,TRBJ2-7,TGTGCCAGCAGTTTAATTCCCGGGACAGGTTACCCCTACGAGCAGTACTTC,CASSLIPGTGYPYEQYF
many,-,15,TRBV11-2,TRBJ1-2,TGTGCCAGCAGCTATTCATTAGGGGATTCCTATGGCTACACCTTC,CASSYSLGDSYGYTF
many,-,14,TRBV20-1,TRBJ2-1,TGCAGTGCTAGATCGGGGCAGGTGGGGCTAAAGCAGTTCTTC,CSARSGQVGLKQFF
many,-,14,TRBV6-5,TRBJ1-1,TGTGCCAGCAGTTACACCAAATGGGGGACTGAAGCTTTCTTT,CASSYTKWGTEAFF
many,-,14,TRBV27,TRBJ2-7,TGTGCCAGCAGTCCCCTACTAGGCTCCTACGAGCAGTACTTC,CASSPLLGSYEQYF
many,-,17,TRBV10-3,TRBJ1-5,TGTGCCATCAGTGCCCAATTTGAAGGAGGGGGCAATCAGCCCCAGCATTTT,CAISAQFEGGGNQPQHF
many,TRBD1,14,TRBV12-3/TRBV12-4,TRBJ2-7,TGTGCCAGCAGTGTACAGGGGAGCTCCTACGAGCAGTACTTC,CASSVQGSSYEQYF
many,-,17,TRBV20-1,TRBJ1-4,TGCAGTGCGCGGACAAGGGTGGTGGGCTACACTAATGAAAAACTGTTTTTT,CSARTRVVGYTNEKLFF
many,-,14,TRBV20-1,TRBJ2-7,TGCAGTGCTAGAGAGGGCCCGAGCTCCTACGAGCAGTACTTC,CSAREGPSSYEQYF
many,-,14,TRBV28,TRBJ1-1,TGTGCCAGCAGTTGGGGAGGGTTGAACACTGAAGCTTTCTTT,CASSWGGLNTEAFF
many,TRBD1,16,TRBV5-6,TRBJ1-1,TGTGCCAGCAGCTCCCTTAAGGAGGGGGCGGACACTGAAGCTTTCTTT,CASSSLKEGADTEAFF
-,-,14,TRBV12-3/TRBV12-4,TRBJ2-7,TGTGCCAGCAGCTTAGGGGATCTCTCCTACGAGCAGTACTTC,CASSLGDLSYEQYF
few,-,14,TRBV19,TRBJ2-1,TGTGCCAGTAGTATAGGTTCAGGCAGCAATGAGCAGTTCTTC,CASSIGSGSNEQFF
many,-,15,TRBV3-1,TRBJ2-5,TGTGCCAGCAGCCAAACCGGACTATCGGGAGAGACCCAGTACTTC,CASSQTGLSGETQYF
many,-,15,TRBV5-1,TRBJ2-2,TGCGCCAGCAGCCTGGCGGCGGGAAAGTCCGGGGAGCTGTTTTTT,CASSLAAGKSGELFF
many,-,12,TRBV10-3,TRBJ2-1,TGTGCCATCACGGGACTGAACAATGAGCAGTTCTTC,CAITGLNNEQFF
-,-,16,TRBV7-9,TRBJ1-5,TGTGCCAGCAGCTCCGACGGTGAATATAGCAATCAGCCCCAGCATTTT,CASSSDGEYSNQPQHF
many,-,16,TRBV11-3,TRBJ2-2,TGTGCCAGCAGCCGAAGGACAGTTCTGGGAACCGGGGAGCTGTTTTTT,CASSRRTVLGTGELFF
many,-,15,TRBV12-3/TRBV12-4,TRBJ2-5,TGTGCCAGCAAAACGATGGGGGGTGGACAAGAGACCCAGTACTTC,CASKTMGGGQETQYF
many,TRBD2,18,TRBV10-3,TRBJ2-1,TGTGCCATCAGGGGAGGGACTAGCGGAAAGACCCCCTACAATGAGCAGTTCTTC,CAIRGGTSGKTPYNEQFF
many,-,16,TRBV7-9,TRBJ2-7,TGTGCCAGCAGCTTAGAGGGCAGCCTAAACTACTACGAGCAGTACTTC,CASSLEGSLNYYEQYF
many,-,14,TRBV12-3/TRBV12-4,TRBJ1-2,TGTGCCAGCGCGTACGAAACTACTAACTATGGCTACACCTTC,CASAYETTNYGYTF
many,-,12,TRBV5-1,TRBJ1-2,TGCGCCAGCAGCTTGGACAACTATGGCTACACCTTC,CASSLDNYGYTF
many,-,12,TRBV29-1,TRBJ2-7,TGCAGCGAACTTACGTCCACCTACGAGCAGTACTTC,CSELTSTYEQYF
many,-,14,TRBV28,TRBJ2-2,TGTGCCAGCAGTTTACAGGGAGGAACCGGGGAGCTGTTTTTT,CASSLQGGTGELFF
many,-,12,TRBV11-3,TRBJ2-1,TGTGCCAGCAGCGTTAGGGGACATGAGCAGTTCTTC,CASSVRGHEQFF
many,-,12,TRBV5-4,TRBJ2-7,TGTGCCAGCAGCTTAACCAGAGGAGAGCAGTACTTC,CASSLTRGEQYF
once,TRBD1,14,TRBV6-1,TRBJ2-1,TGTGCCAGCAGCCCCAACGACAGGGAAGGTAAGCAGTTCTTC,CASSPNDREGKQFF
many,-,16,TRBV11-2,TRBJ1-6,TGTGCCAGCAGCCCCCTGGGAGGGCCCCAAAATTCACCCCTCCACTTT,CASSPLGGPQNSPLHF
many,-,15,TRBV3-1,TRBJ2-7,TGTGCCAGCAGCCCCTCCGCTAGAAGCTCCTACGAGCAGTACTTC,CASSPSARSSYEQYF
-,-,15,TRBV18,TRBJ2-7,TGTGCCAGCTCACCATTACGGGACGGAGCCTACGAGCAGTACTTC,CASSPLRDGAYEQYF
many,-,15,TRBV7-6,TRBJ1-1,TGTGCCAGCAGCTTCGCTAGTCTAGGGAACACTGAAGCTTTCTTT,CASSFASLGNTEAFF
-,-,15,TRBV6-1,TRBJ2-4,TGTGCCAGCAGTAGACAGGAACTAGCCAAAAACATTCAGTACTTC,CASSRQELAKNIQYF
many,TRBD1,16,TRBV28,TRBJ2-5,TGTGCCAGCAGTTCACAGGGGGCGGGGGACCAAGAGACCCAGTACTTC,CASSSQGAGDQETQYF
many,TRBD2,15,TRBV7-3,TRBJ2-2,TGTGCCAGCAGCCCTCTAGCGGGAGACACCGGGGAGCTGTTTTTT,CASSPLAGDTGELFF
many,TRBD2,15,TRBV30,TRBJ2-1,TGTGCCTGGAGTGTACACTTAGCGGGAGAGAATGAGCAGTTCTTC,CAWSVHLAGENEQFF
many,-,16,TRBV6-5,TRBJ2-5,TGTGCCAGCAGTTACTCCCCCATTATTCCACAAGAGACCCAGTACTTC,CASSYSPIIPQETQYF
many,-,12,TRBV28,TRBJ1-6,TGTGCCAGCGGACGGGGTAATTCACCCCTCCACTTT,CASGRGNSPLHF
-,-,14,TRBV5-6,TRBJ2-7,TGTGCCAGCAGCTTGAAGTCAGCCTCCTACGAGCAGTACTTC,CASSLKSASYEQYF
many,TRBD1,12,TRBV28,TRBJ1-1,TGTGCCACTCGACAGGGAGGGGTGGGAGCTTTCTTT,CATRQGGVGAFF
many,-,13,TRBV4-1,TRBJ1-3,TGCGCCAGCGGACAACTAGGTGGAAACACCATATATTTT,CASGQLGGNTIYF
many,TRBD1,14,TRBV29-1,TRBJ2-3,TGCAGCGTTTCCCCGGGACAGGGGGCAGATACGCAGTATTTT,CSVSPGQGADTQYF
many,TRBD2,18,TRBV7-8,TRBJ2-7,TGTGCCAGCAGCCTGCATAGCGGGAGGGCCTCCCACTACTACGAGCAGTACTTC,CASSLHSGRASHYYEQYF
many,TRBD1,13,TRBV20-1,TRBJ2-5,TGCAGTGCTAGAGGGGACAGACTAGAGACCCAGTACTTC,CSARGDRLETQYF
many,-,14,TRBV7-2,TRBJ2-1,TGTGCCAGCAGCTTAGTACTAGTTACCAATGAGCAGTTCTTC,CASSLVLVTNEQFF
many,-,17,TRBV11-2,TRBJ2-7,TGTGCCAGCAGCTTATCTCCTAGGGGGAGAGGTTCCTACGAGCAGTACTTC,CASSLSPRGRGSYEQYF